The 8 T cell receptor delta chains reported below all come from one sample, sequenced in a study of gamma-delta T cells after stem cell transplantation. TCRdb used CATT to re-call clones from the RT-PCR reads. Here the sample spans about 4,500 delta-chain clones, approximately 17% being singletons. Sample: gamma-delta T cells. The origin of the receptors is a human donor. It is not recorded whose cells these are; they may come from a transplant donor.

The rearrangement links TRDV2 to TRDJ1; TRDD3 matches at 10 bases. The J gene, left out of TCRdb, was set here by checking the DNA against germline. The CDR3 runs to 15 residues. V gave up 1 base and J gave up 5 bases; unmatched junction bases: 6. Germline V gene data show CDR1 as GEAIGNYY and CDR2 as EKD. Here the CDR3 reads CACDTLGDLRDKLIF. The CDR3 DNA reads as TGTGCCTGTGACACACTGGGGGATTTAAGAGATAAACTCATCTTT.

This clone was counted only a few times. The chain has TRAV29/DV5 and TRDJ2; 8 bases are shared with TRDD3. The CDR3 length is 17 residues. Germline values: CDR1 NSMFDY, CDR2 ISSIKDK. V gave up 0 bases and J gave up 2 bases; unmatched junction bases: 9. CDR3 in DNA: TGTGCAGCAAGCGAAGGATGGGGGATTCGATTGACAGCACAACTCTTCTTT. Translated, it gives CAASEGWGIRLTAQLFF.

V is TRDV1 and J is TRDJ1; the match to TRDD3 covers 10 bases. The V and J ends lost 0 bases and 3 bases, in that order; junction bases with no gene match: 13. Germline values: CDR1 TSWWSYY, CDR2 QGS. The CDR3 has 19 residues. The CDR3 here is CALGELPLHWGMIPDKLIF. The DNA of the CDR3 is TGTGCTCTTGGGGAACTTCCTCTACACTGGGGGATGATACCCGATAAACTCATCTTT.

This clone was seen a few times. CDR3 sequence reads: CALGEPPPPREYSGGYTDKLIF. The CDR3 nucleotides read TGTGCTCTTGGGGAACCCCCTCCCCCCAGGGAATATTCCGGGGGATACACCGATAAACTCATCTTT. This chain uses TRDV1 with TRDJ1, with 7 bases identical to TRDD3. This CDR3 region has 22 residues. Germline-derived CDR1 and CDR2 are TSWWSYY and QGS. Unmatched junction bases numbered 23, after V lost 1 base and J lost 0 bases.

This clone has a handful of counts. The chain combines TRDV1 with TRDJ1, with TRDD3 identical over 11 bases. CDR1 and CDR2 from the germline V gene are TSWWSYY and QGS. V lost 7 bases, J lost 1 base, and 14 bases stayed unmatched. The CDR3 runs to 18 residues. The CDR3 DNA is TGTGCTCTTGATTGGTGGGGGATACGTAAAGAAGGCACCGATAAACTCATCTTT. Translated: CALDWWGIRKEGTDKLIF.

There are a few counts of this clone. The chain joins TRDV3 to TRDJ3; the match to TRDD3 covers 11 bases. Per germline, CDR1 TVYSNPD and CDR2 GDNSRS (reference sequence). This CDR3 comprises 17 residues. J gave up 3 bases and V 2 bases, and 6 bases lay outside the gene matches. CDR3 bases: TGTGCCTTTGGCGCTGGGGGATACAACTGGGACACCCGACAGATGTTTTTC. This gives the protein CAFGAGGYNWDTRQMFF.

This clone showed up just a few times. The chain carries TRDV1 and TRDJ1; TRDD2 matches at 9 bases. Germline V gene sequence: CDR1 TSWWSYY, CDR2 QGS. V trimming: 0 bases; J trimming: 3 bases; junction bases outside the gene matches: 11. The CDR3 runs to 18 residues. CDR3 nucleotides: TGTGCTCTTGGGGAACTACTCCCCTTCCTACCATACTCCGATAAACTCATCTTT. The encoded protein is CALGELLPFLPYSDKLIF.

CDR3 sequence (DNA): TGTGCTCTTGGGGAATACTCGGTCAAGCCTTCTAGGACGAGATACGCGATAGACACCGATAAACTCATCTTT. This gives the protein CALGEYSVKPSRTRYAIDTDKLIF. This chain links TRDV1 with TRDJ1; weak D call: TRDD3 (6 bases). The V end was cut by 2 bases, the J end by 0 bases, with 37 bases between. CDR3 length: 24 amino acids. CDR1 and CDR2 from the germline V gene are TSWWSYY and QGS.